Given below is one T cell receptor (beta chain) in context. Its antigen is not known. This sample is part of a study of PD-1 blockade in classical Hodgkin lymphoma. Study-level findings and limits: Complete responders' diversity at baseline resembled that of newly diagnosed patients. Patients who began taking nivolumab under 1 year after ASCT were left out. While CD8+ TCR diversity did not rise significantly by C4D1, CD4+ TCR diversity did. Reasons behind the repertoire differences stay unclear, perhaps disease activity or earlier therapy.

CDR3 size: 16 residues. V lost 4 bases and J lost 6; bases outside the gene matches: 15. CDR1 and CDR2 (germline): SGHRS, YFSETQ. No patient escaped relapse after autologous stem cell transplantation, and brentuximab vedotin exposure varied. The authors purified CD4+ T cells from thawed PBMCs by magnetic negative selection. This table comes from immunoSEQ multiplex PCR, and its TCRdb copy is limited to in-frame clones, with some not included. Counted here are about 29,000 clones, approximately 83% occurring once; the ten biggest clones make up 2.4%. Source: CD4+ T cells from blood, taken at baseline. This receptor was obtained from a human donor with classical Hodgkin lymphoma. The chain links TRBV5-1 to TRBJ2-7; 8 bases align to TRBD1. The CDR3 nucleotides are TGCGCCAGCAGCCTCGTGGTCGGACAGGGTGTAGGCGAGCAGTACTTC. Encoded protein: CASSLVVGQGVGEQYF. Using reference TRBV5-1 and TRBJ2-7 for the parts outside the CDR3, the full variable domain is KAGVTQTPRYLIKTRGQQVTLSCSPISGHRSVSWYQQTPGQGLQFLFEYFSETQRNKGNFPGRFSGRQFSNSRSEMNVSTLELGDSALYLCASSLVVGQGVGEQYFGPGTRLTVT.